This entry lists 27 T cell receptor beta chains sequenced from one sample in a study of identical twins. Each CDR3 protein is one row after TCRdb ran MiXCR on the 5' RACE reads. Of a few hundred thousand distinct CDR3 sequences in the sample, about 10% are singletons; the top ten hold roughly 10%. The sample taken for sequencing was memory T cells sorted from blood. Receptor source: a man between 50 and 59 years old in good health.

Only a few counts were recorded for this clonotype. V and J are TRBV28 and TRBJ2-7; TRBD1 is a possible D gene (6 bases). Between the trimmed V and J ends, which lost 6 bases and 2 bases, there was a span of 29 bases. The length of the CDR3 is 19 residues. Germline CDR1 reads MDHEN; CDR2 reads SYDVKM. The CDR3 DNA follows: TGTGCCAGCAGCCGTCCTTTCATTGATCCCGGACAGAGCCCCTACGAGCAGTACTTC. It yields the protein CASSRPFIDPGQSPYEQYF.

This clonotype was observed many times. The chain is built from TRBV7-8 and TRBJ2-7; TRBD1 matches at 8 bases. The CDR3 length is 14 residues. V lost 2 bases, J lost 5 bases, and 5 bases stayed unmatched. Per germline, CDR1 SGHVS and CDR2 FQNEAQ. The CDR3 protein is CASSLQGAFHEQYF. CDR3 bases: TGTGCCAGCAGCTTACAGGGGGCGTTCCACGAGCAGTACTTC.

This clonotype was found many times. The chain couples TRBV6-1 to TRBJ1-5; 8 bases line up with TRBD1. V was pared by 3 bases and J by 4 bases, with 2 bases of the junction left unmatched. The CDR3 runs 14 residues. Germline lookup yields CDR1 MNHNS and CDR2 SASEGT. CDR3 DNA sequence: TGTGCCAGCAGTGATCAGGGGGCGAATCAGCCCCAGCATTTT. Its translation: CASSDQGANQPQHF.

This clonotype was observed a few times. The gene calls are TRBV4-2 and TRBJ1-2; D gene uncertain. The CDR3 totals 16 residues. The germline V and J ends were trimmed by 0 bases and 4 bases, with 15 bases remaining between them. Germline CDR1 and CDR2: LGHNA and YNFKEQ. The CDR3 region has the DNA TGTGCCAGCAGCCAAGATCCCACCGGGTTGGCCTATGGCTACACCTTC. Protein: CASSQDPTGLAYGYTF.

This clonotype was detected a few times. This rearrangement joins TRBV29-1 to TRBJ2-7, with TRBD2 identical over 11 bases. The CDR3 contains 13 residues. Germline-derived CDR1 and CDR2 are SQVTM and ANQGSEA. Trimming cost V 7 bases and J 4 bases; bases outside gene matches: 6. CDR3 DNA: TGCAGCGCTACTAGCGGGAGAGGATACGAGCAGTACTTC. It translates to CSATSGRGYEQYF.

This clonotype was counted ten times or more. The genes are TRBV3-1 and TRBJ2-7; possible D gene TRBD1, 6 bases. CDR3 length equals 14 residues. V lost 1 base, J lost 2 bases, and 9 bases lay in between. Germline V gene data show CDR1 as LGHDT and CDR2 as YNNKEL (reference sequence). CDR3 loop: CASSQAGDTYEQYF. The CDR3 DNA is TGTGCCAGCAGCCAAGCAGGGGATACCTACGAGCAGTACTTC.

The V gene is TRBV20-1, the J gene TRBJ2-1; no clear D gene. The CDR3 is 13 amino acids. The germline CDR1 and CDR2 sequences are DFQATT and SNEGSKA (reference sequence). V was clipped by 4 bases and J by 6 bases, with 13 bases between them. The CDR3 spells CSAKQSGPNEQFF. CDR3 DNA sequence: TGCAGTGCTAAACAGTCTGGTCCCAATGAGCAGTTCTTC.

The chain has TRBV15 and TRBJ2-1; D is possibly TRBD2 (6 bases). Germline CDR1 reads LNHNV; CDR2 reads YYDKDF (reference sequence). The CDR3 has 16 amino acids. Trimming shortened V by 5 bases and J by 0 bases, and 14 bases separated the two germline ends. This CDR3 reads CATSGGGKNSYNEQFF. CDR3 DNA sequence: TGTGCCACCAGCGGTGGGGGGAAAAACTCCTACAATGAGCAGTTCTTC.

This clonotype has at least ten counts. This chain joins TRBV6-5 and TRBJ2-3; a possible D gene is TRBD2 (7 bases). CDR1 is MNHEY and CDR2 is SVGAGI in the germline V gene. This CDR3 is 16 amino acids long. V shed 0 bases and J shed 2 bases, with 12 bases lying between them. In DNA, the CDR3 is TGTGCCAGCAGTTACTCGTCGGGGGGCTTCACAGATACGCAGTATTTT. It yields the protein CASSYSSGGFTDTQYF.

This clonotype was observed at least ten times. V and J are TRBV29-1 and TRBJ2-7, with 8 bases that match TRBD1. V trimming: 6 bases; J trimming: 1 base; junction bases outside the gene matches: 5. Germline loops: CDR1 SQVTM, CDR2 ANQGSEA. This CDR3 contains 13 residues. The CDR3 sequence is CSVGQGYSYEQYF. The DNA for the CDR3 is TGCAGCGTCGGACAGGGATATTCCTACGAGCAGTACTTC.

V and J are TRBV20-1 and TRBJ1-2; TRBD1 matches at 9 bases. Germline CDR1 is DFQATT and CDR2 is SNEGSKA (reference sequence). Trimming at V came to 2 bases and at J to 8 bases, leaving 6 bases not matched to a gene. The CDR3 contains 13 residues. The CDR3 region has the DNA TGCAGTGCTAGACACACAGGGGGCCACGGCTACACCTTC. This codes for CSARHTGGHGYTF.

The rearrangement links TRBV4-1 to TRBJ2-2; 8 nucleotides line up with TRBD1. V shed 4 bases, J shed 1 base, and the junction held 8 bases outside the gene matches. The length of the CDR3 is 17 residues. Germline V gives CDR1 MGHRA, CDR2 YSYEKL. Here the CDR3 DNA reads TGCGCCAGCAGCCGAGAATCAGGGGGCTGGAACACCGGGGAGCTGTTTTTT. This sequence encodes CASSRESGGWNTGELFF.

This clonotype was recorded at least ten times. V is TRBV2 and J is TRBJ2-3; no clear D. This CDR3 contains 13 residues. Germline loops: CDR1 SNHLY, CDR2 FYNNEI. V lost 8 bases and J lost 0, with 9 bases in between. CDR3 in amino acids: CASGGESTDTQYF. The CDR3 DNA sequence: TGTGCCAGCGGCGGAGAAAGCACAGATACGCAGTATTTT. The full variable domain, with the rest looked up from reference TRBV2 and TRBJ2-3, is EPEVTQTPSHQVTQMGQEVILRCVPISNHLYFYWYRQILGQKVEFLVSFYNNEISEKSEIFDDQFSVERPDGSNFTLKIRSTKLEDSAMYFCASGGESTDTQYFGPGTRLTVL.

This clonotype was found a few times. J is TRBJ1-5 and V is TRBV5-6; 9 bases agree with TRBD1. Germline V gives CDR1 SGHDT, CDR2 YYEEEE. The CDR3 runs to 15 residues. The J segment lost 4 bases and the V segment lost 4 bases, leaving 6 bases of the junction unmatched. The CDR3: CASSIDGTGNQPQHF. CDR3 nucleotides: TGTGCCAGCAGCATAGATGGGACAGGGAATCAGCCCCAGCATTTT.

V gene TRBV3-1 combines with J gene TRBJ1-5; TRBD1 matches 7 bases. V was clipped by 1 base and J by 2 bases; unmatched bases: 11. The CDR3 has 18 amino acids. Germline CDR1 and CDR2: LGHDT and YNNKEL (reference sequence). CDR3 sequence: CASSQGSATGRGNQPQHF. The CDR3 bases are TGTGCCAGCAGCCAAGGATCGGCGACAGGGAGGGGCAATCAGCCCCAGCATTTT.

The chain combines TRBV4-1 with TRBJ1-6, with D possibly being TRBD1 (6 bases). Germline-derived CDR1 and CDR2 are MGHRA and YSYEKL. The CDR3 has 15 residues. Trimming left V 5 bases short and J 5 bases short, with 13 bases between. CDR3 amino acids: CASSTQTGNNSPLHF. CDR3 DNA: TGCGCCAGCAGCACCCAAACAGGGAATAATTCACCCCTCCACTTT.

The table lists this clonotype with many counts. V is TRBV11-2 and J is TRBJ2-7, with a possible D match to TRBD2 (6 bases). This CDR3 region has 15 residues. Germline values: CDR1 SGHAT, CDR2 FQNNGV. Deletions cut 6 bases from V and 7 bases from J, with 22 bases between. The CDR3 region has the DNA TGTGCCAGCAGGAGGCCGGGACTTGAGTCGGGGGAGCAGTACTTC. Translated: CASRRPGLESGEQYF. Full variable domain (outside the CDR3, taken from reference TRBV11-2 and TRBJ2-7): EAGVAQSPRYKIIEKRQSVAFWCNPISGHATLYWYQQILGQGPKLLIQFQNNGVVDDSQLPKDRFSAERLKGVDSTLKIQPAKLEDSAVYLCASRRPGLESGEQYFGPGTRLTVT.

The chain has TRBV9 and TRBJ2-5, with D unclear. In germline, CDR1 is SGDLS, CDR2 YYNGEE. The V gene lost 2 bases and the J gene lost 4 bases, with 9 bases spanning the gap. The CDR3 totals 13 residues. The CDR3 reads CASSVAVGETQYF. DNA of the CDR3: TGTGCCAGCAGCGTGGCAGTCGGAGAGACCCAGTACTTC.

CDR3 residues: CASRTSPGQGRNEQFF. In DNA, the CDR3 is TGTGCCAGCAGGACCAGCCCGGGACAGGGTCGGAATGAGCAGTTCTTC. The rearrangement joins TRBV7-2 to TRBJ2-1; 9 positions agree with TRBD1. Germline trimming cut 6 bases from V and 7 bases from J; bases unmatched to any gene: 13. This CDR3 has 16 amino acids. The V gene's germline CDR1 is SGHTA and CDR2 FQGNSA.

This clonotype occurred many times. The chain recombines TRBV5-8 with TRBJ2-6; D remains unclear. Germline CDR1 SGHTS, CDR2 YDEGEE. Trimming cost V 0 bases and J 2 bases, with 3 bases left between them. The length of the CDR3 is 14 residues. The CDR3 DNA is TGTGCCAGCAGCTTGGGTCCTGGGGCCAACGTCCTGACTTTC. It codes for CASSLGPGANVLTF.

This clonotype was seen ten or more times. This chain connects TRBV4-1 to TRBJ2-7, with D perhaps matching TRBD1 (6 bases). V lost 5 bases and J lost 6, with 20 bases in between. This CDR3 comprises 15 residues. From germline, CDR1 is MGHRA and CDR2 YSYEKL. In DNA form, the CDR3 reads TGCGCCAGCAGCTCTTTTATTCCAGGGGATGGCGAGCAGTACTTC. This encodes CASSSFIPGDGEQYF.

The CDR3 region is CASSGRDRAPQYF. The DNA for the CDR3 is TGTGCCAGCAGCGGCCGGGACCGGGCCCCACAGTACTTC. The rearrangement links TRBV14 to TRBJ2-7; perhaps D is TRBD1 or TRBD2 (5 bases each). The CDR3 covers 13 residues. Germline V CDR1 and CDR2: SGHDN, FVKESK. Deletions cut 5 bases from V and 10 bases from J, with 18 bases between.

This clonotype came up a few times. This CDR3 reads CAISERGQSYNEQFF. Written as DNA, the CDR3 is TGTGCCATCAGTGAACGCGGGCAATCCTACAATGAGCAGTTCTTC. The V gene is TRBV10-3, the J gene TRBJ2-1; a possible D gene is TRBD2 (5 bases). V was shortened by 3 bases and J by 1 base, with 10 bases between the two germline ends. The CDR3 consists of 15 residues. Germline V gives CDR1 ENHRY, CDR2 SYGVKD.

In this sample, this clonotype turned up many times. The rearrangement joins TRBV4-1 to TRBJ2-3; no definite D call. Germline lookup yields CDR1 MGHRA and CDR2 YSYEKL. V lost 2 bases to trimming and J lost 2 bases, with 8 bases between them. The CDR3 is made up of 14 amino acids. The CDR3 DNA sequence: TGCGCCAGCAGCCAATTCTCGACCACAGATACGCAGTATTTT. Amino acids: CASSQFSTTDTQYF.

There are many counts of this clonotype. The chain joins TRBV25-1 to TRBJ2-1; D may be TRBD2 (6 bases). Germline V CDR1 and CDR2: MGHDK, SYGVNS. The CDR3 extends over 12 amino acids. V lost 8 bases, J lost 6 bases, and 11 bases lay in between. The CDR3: CASQTSINEQFF. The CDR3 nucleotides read TGTGCCAGCCAAACTAGCATCAATGAGCAGTTCTTC.

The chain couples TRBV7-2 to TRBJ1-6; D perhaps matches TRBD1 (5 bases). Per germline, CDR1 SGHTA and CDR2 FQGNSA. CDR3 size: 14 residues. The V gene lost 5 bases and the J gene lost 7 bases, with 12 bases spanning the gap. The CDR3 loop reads CASSPSGKNSPLHF. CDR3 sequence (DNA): TGTGCCAGCAGCCCATCAGGGAAGAATTCACCCCTCCACTTT. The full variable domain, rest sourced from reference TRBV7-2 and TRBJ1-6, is GAGVSQSPSNKVTEKGKDVELRCDPISGHTALYWYRQSLGQGLEFLIYFQGNSAPDKSGLPSDRFSAERTGGSVSTLTIQRTQQEDSAVYLCASSPSGKNSPLHFGNGTRLTVT.

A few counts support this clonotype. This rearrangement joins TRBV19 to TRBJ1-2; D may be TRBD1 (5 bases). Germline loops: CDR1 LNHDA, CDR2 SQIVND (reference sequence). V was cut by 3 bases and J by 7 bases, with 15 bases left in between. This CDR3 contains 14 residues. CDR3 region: CASSIKGPATGYTF. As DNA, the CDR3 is TGTGCCAGTAGTATTAAGGGGCCCGCGACTGGCTACACCTTC.